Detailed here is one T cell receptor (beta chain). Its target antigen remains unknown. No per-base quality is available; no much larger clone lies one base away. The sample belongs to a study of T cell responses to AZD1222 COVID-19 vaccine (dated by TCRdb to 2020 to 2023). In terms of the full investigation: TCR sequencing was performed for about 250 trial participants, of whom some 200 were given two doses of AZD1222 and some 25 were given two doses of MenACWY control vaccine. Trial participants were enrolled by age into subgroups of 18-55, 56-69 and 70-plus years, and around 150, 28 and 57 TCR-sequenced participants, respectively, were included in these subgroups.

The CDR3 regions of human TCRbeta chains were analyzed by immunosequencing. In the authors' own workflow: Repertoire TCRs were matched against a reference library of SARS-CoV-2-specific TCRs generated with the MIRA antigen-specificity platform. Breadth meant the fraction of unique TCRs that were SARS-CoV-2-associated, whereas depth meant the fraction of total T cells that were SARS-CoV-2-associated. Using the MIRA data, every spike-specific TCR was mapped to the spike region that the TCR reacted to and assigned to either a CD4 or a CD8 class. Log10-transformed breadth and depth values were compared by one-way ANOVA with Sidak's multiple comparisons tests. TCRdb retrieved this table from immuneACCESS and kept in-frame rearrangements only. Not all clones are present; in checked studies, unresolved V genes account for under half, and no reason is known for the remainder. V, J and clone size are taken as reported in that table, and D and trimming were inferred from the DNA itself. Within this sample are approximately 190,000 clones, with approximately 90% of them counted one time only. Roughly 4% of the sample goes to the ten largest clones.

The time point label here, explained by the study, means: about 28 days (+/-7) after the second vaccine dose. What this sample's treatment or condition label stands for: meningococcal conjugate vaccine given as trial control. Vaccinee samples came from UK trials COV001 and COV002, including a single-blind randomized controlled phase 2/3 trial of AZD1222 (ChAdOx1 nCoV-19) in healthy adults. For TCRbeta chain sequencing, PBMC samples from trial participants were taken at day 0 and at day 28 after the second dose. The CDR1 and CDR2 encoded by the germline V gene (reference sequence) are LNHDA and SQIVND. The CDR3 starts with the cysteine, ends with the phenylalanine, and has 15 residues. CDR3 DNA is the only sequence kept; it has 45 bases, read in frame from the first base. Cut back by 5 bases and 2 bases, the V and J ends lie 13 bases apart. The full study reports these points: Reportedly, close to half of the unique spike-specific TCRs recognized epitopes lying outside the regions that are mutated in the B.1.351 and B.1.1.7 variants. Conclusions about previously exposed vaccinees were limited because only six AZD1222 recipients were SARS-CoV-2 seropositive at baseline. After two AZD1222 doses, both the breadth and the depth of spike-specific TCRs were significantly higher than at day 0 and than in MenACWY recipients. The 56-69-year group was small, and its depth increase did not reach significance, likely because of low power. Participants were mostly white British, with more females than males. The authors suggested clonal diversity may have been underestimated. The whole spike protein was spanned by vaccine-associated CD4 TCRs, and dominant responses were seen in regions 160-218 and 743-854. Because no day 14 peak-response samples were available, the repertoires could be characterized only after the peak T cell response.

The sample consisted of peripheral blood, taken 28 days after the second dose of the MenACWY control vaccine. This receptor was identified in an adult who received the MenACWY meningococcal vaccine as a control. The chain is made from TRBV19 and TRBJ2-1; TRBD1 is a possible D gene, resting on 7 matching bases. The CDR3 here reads CASSLSRGAYNEQFF. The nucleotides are TGTGCCAGTAGTCTGAGCAGGGGGGCCTACAATGAGCAGTTCTTC. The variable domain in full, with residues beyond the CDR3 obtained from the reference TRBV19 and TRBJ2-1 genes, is DGGITQSPKYLFRKEGQNVTLSCEQNLNHDAMYWYRQDPGQGLRLIYYSQIVNDFQKGDIAEGYSVSREKKESFPLTVTSAQKNPTAFYLCASSLSRGAYNEQFFGPGTRLTVL.